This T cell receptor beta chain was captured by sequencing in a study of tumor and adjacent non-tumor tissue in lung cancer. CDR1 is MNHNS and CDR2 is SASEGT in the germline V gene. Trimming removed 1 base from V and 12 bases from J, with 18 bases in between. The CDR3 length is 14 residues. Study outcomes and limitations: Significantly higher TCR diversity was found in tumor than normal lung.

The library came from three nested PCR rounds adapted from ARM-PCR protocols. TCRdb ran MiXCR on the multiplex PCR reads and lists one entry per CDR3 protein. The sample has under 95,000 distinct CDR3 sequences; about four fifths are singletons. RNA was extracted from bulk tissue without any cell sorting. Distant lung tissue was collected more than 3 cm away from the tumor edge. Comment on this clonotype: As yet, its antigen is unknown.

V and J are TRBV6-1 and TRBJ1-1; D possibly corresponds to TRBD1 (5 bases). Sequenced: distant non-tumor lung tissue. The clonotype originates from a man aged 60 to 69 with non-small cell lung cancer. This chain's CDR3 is CASSEERGDTETFF. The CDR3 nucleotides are TGTGCCAGCAGTGAAGAGAGGGGCGACACCGAAACTTTCTTT.